The present entry profiles one T cell receptor beta chain with its context. The target antigen is unknown. The sample belongs to a study of blood T cells in healthy people across ages. At the level of the study: About one barcoded TCR beta cDNA was captured per two T cells. Study findings and constraints: Considered underestimates were the diversity estimates obtained from one million T cells.

This CDR3 has 13 amino acids. V lost 3 bases to trimming and J lost 7 bases, with 10 bases between them. The germline CDR1 and CDR2 sequences are SGHAT and FQNNGV. Samples had at least 6.5 million PBMCs isolated from them. The use of a sample-barcoded 5' primer and a J-beta primer mix characterized a second PCR of about 7 to 12 cycles. From the 5' RACE reads, TCRdb called clonotypes with MiXCR, one entry per CDR3 protein. The sample yields roughly 1,300,000 distinct CDR3 sequences, 59% seen once. The specimen sequenced was blood. The chain carries TRBV11-2 and TRBJ1-5; no reliable D call. The sequence was obtained from a man younger than 30 in good health. CDR3 sequence reads: CASSLLHGQPQHF. The CDR3 region has the DNA TGTGCCAGCAGCTTGCTCCATGGACAGCCCCAGCATTTT.